This T cell receptor beta chain was identified during a study of vaccination effects on CD4 cells after COVID-19. Study details: Every well got some 1.8 million PBMC, which were grown with about 10 IU/ml IL-2 and roughly 9.3 ug/ml peptides. Whole-study findings and limits: In healthy vaccinees, only 1 of 255 vaccine-induced clones cross-reacted with common cold coronaviruses.

Germline V CDR1 and CDR2: SGHNT, YENEEA. The CDR3 is made up of 13 amino acids. Concerning this clone itself: Its antigen is undetermined. The junction shows a germline mismatch at one end, possibly a read error.

Libraries were prepared by immunoSEQ multiplex PCR; TCRdb keeps only in-frame clonotypes and omits some of them. Of about 40,000 clones detected, about 62% appear once; the ten largest clones hold approximately 8%. The authors isolated CD4+ T cells after less than eleven days of culture. The cohort was immunized with two doses of either the BNT162b2 or mRNA-1273 vaccine. The receptor comes from a human donor who received a COVID-19 vaccine. Specimen: CD4+ T cells from PBMCs cultured without peptide, collected after COVID-19 vaccination. The V and J genes are TRBV11-3 and TRBJ2-1; 8 bases are shared with TRBD1. CDR3 region: CASSVDRGGEQFF. The CDR3 nucleotides read TGTGCCAGCAGCGTAGACAGGGGCGGTGAGCAGTTCTTC.